The present TCR beta chain was sequenced within a study of post-analysis software for immune sequencing data. Unique molecular identifiers featured in each of the TCR beta cDNA libraries. TCRdb reanalysed the PCR reads using MiXCR and keeps one entry per CDR3 protein. The sample has hundreds of thousands of distinct CDR3 sequences, 30% to 40% seen once. Broader study findings: Comparison with controls showed significantly lower normalized Chao1 diversity in multiple sclerosis patients. About 5 TRBV segments occurring more often in patients than controls included TRBV5-6, TRBV5-1 and TRBV20-1.

In this sample, this clonotype turned up a few times. Its specificity is not known. Germline assignment: CDR1 DFQATT and CDR2 SNEGSKA (reference sequence). This CDR3 region has 18 residues. V lost 4 bases, J lost 0 bases, and 10 bases stayed unmatched. The chain joins TRBV20-1 to TRBJ2-5; TRBD2 matches at 14 bases. This clonotype originated in a girl under 10 years old with multiple sclerosis. Sequences were obtained from blood. In DNA form, the CDR3 reads TGCAGTGCTAAACTAGGACTAGCGGGGGGAATGTACCAAGAGACCCAGTACTTC. It yields the protein CSAKLGLAGGMYQETQYF.